The following is a T cell receptor (beta chain) sequence with its context. The data derive from a study of beta chain features in type 1 diabetes. Whole-study context: Patients did not differ from healthy donors in age, gender or cell yield. Sorted cells examined across all samples numbered 95 million to 120 million.

With 2 bases clipped from V and 3 bases from J, the junction kept 7 bases outside the gene matches. In germline, CDR1 is SGHRS, CDR2 YFSETQ. The CDR3 consists of 17 residues. Every donor provided one heparinised blood draw, which averaged about 116 mL. Sorted CD4+ subsets: naive, central memory, regulatory, stem cell-like memory (CD45RO/CCR7/CD25/CD127/CD95/CD27 panel). cDNA synthesis used the whole RNA isolate, giving expressed TCRB sequences. Profiling relied on immunoSEQ multiplex PCR, and the TCRdb table lists in-frame clones only, not all of them. Of around 44,000 clones in the sample, around 50% were seen once.

The origin of this receptor is a woman aged 18-29 years in good health. The chain uses TRBV5-1 and TRBJ2-3; 12 positions agree with TRBD2. Sequencing input: Tregs from blood. The CDR3 sequence: CASSFPTTSGRTDTQYF. CDR3 coding DNA: TGCGCCAGCAGCTTCCCGACGACTAGCGGGAGAACAGATACGCAGTATTTT.